The clone carrying this TCR beta chain was detected only once. What it binds is not known. Clones were sequenced by immunoSEQ multiplex PCR, and TCRdb holds only the in-frame ones, with some missing. The sample holds about 180,000 clones; 90% to 95% are singletons and the top ten take 1.6%. This record comes from a study of T cell responses to AZD1222 COVID-19 vaccine. Study-wide findings and caveats: Recipients of AZD1222 seropositive at baseline numbered only five or six. Donors were chiefly white British, with a greater number of females, and clonal diversity was perhaps underestimated. Of spike-specific TCRs, nearly half reportedly target regions left unmutated in variants.

V was clipped by 0 bases and J by 13 bases, with 10 bases between them. The CDR3 spans 12 residues. CDR1 and CDR2 (germline): LGHDT, YNNKEL (reference sequence). Second-dose timings of about 4 or about 12 weeks were pooled. This receptor was taken from an adult who received the AZD1222 COVID-19 vaccine. The chain is built from TRBV3-1 (or the pseudogene TRBV3-2) and TRBJ2-1; D is uncertain. The sample in question was peripheral blood, obtained 28 days after the second AZD1222 dose. DNA for the CDR3: TGTGCCAGCAGCCAAGATCTCGACTCCCAGTTCTTC. Its protein is CASSQDLDSQFF.